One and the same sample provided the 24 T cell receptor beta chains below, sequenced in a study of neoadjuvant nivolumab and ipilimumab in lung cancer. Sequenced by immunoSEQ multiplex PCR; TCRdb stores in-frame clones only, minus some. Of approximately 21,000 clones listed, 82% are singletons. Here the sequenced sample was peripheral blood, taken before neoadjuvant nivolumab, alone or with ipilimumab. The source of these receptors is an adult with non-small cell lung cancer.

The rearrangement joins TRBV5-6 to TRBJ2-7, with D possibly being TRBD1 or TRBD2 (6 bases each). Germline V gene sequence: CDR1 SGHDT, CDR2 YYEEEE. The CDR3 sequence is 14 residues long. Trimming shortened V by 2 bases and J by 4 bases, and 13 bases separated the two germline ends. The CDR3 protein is CASSLVGGWYEQYF. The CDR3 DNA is TGTGCCAGCAGCTTAGTCGGGGGCTGGTACGAGCAGTACTTC.

The DNA for the CDR3 is TGCGCCAGCAGCCGGGTTCTGGGCTACGAGCAGTACTTC. This gives the protein CASSRVLGYEQYF. The rearrangement links TRBV4-3 to TRBJ2-7; no reliable D call. The ends were cut back, 4 bases at V and 3 bases at J, with 10 bases in the middle. This CDR3 spans 13 amino acids. Germline V CDR1 and CDR2: LGHNA, YSLEER.

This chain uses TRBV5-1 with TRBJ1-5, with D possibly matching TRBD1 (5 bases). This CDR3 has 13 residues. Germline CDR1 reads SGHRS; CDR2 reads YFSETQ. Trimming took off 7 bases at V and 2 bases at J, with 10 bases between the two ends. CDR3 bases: TGCGCCAGCCGGGGAGGGGGCAATCAGCCCCAGCATTTT. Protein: CASRGGGNQPQHF.

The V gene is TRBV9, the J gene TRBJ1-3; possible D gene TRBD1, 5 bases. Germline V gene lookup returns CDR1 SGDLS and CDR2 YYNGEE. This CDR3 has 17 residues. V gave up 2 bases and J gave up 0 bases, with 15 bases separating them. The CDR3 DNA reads TGTGCCAGCAGCGTCACTCCGGGACTTAGCTCTGGAAACACCATATATTTT. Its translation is CASSVTPGLSSGNTIYF.

The CDR3 nucleotides are TGCAGCGTTGCCGGGACAGGGAAATCCTACGAGCAGTACTTC. It translates to CSVAGTGKSYEQYF. This chain uses TRBV29-1 with TRBJ2-7, with 9 bases that match TRBD1. V was pared by 4 bases and J by 1 base, with 5 bases of the junction left unmatched. Germline V gene lookup returns CDR1 SQVTM and CDR2 ANQGSEA. This CDR3 has 14 residues.

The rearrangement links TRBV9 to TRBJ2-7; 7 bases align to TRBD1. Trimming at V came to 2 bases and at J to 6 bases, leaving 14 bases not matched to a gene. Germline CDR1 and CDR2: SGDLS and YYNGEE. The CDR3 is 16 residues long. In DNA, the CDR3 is TGTGCCAGCAGCGTTTCCACCGGGACAGTCGCGGGCGAGCAGTACTTC. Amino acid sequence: CASSVSTGTVAGEQYF.

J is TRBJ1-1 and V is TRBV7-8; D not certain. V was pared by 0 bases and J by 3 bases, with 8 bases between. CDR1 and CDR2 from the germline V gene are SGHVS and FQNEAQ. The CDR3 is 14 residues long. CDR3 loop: CASSLAVTDTEAFF. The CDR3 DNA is TGTGCCAGCAGCTTAGCGGTAACTGACACTGAAGCTTTCTTT.

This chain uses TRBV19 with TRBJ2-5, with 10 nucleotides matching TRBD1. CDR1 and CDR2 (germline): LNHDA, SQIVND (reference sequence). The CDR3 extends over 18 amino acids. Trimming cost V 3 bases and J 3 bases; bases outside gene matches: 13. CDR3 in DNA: TGTGCCAGTAGTATCCGACAGGGGGCGCGTCTCTGGGAAGAGACCCAGTACTTC. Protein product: CASSIRQGARLWEETQYF.

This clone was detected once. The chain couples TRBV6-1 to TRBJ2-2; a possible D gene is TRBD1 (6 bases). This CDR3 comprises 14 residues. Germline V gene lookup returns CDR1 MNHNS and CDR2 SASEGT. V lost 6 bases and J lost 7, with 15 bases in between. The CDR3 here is CASRNQGWGGELFF. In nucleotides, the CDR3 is TGTGCCAGCAGGAATCAGGGGTGGGGCGGGGAGCTGTTTTTT.

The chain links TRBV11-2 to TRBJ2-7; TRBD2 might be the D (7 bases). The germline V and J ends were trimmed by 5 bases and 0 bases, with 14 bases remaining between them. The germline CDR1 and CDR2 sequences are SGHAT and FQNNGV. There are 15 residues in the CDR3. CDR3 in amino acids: CASSLGGRASYEQYF. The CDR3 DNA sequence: TGTGCCAGCAGCCTAGGGGGGAGGGCCTCCTACGAGCAGTACTTC. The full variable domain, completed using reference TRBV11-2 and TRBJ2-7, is EAGVAQSPRYKIIEKRQSVAFWCNPISGHATLYWYQQILGQGPKLLIQFQNNGVVDDSQLPKDRFSAERLKGVDSTLKIQPAKLEDSAVYLCASSLGGRASYEQYFGPGTRLTVT.

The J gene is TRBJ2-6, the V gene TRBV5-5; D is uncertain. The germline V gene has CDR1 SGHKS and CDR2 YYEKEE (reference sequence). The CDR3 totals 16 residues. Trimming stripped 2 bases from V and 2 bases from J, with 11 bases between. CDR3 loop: CASSLANRAGANVLTF. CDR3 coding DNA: TGTGCCAGCAGCTTAGCGAACCGGGCTGGGGCCAACGTCCTGACTTTC. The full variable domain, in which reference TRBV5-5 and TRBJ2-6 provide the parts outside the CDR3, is DAGVTQSPTHLIKTRGQQVTLRCSPISGHKSVSWYQQVLGQGPQFIFQYYEKEERGRGNFPDRFSARQFPNYSSELNVNALLLGDSALYLCASSLANRAGANVLTFGAGSRLTVL.

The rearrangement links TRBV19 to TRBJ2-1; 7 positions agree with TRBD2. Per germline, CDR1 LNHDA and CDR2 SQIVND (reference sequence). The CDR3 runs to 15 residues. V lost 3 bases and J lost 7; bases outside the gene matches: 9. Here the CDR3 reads CASSMGGSLGNEQFF. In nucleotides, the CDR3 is TGTGCCAGTAGTATGGGCGGGAGCCTCGGGAATGAGCAGTTCTTC.

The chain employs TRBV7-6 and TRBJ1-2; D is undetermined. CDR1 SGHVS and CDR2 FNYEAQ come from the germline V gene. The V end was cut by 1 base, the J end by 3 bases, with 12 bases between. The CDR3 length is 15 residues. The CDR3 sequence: CASSLGPGKDYGYTF. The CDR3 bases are TGTGCCAGCAGCTTAGGACCGGGGAAGGACTATGGCTACACCTTC.

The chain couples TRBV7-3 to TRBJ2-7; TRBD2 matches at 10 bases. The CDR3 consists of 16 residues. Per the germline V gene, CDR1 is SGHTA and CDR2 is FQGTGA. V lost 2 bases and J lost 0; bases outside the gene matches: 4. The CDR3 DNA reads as TGTGCCAGCAGCTTATCAGCGGGAGGGAGCTCCTACGAGCAGTACTTC. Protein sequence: CASSLSAGGSSYEQYF. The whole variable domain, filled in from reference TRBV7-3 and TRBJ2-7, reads GAGVSQTPSNKVTEKGKYVELRCDPISGHTALYWYRQSLGQGPEFLIYFQGTGAADDSGLPNDRFFAVRPEGSVSTLKIQRTERGDSAVYLCASSLSAGGSSYEQYFGPGTRLTVT.

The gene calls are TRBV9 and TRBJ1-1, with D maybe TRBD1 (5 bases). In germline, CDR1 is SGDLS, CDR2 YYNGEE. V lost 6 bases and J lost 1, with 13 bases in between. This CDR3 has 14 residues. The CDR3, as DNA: TGTGCCAGCAACTGGGGGGGAGAGAACACTGAAGCTTTCTTT. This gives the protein CASNWGGENTEAFF.

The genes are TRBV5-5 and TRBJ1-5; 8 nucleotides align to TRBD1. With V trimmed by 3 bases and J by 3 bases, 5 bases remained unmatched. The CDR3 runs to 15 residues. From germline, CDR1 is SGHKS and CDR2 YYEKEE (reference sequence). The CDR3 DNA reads TGTGCCAGCAGCTCAACAGGGGGGAACAATCAGCCCCAGCATTTT. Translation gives CASSSTGGNNQPQHF.

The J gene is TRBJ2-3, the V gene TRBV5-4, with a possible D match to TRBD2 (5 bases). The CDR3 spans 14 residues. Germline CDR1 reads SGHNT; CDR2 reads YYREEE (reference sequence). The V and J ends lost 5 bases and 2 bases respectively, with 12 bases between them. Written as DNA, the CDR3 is TGTGCCAGCAGTCTCCAGCGGTTCACAGATACGCAGTATTTT. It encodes CASSLQRFTDTQYF.

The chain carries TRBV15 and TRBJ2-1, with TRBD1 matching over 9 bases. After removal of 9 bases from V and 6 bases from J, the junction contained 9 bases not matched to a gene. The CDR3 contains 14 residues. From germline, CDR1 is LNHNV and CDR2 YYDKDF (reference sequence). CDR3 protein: CATKQGATSNEQFF. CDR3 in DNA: TGTGCCACTAAACAGGGGGCGACTAGCAATGAGCAGTTCTTC.

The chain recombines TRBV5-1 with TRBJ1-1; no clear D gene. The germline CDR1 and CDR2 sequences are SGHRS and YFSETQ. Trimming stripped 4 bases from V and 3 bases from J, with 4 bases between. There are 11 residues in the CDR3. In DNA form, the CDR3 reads TGCGCCAGCAGCATCGACACTGAAGCTTTCTTT. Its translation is CASSIDTEAFF.

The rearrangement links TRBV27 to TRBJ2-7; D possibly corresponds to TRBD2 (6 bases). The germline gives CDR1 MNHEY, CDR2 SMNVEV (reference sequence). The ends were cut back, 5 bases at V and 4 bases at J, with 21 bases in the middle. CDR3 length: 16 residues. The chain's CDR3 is CASSPITLAKGYEQYF. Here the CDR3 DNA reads TGTGCCAGCAGTCCAATCACCCTAGCGAAGGGATACGAGCAGTACTTC.

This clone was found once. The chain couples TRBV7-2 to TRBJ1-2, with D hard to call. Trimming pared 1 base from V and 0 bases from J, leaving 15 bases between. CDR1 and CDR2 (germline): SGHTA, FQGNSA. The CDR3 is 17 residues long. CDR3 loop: CASSLEGTVPSNYGYTF. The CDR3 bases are TGTGCCAGCAGCTTAGAAGGCACAGTTCCCTCTAACTATGGCTACACCTTC.

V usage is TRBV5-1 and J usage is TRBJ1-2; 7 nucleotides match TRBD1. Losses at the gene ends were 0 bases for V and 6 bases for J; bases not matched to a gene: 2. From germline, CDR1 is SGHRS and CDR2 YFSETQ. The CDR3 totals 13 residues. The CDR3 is CASSLGQGNGYTF. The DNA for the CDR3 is TGCGCCAGCAGCTTGGGACAGGGCAATGGCTACACCTTC.

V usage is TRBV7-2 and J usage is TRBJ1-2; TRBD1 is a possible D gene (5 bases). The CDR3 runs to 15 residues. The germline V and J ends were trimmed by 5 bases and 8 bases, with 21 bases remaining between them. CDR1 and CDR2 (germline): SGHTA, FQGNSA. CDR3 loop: CASSLTAGARSGYTF. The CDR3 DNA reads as TGTGCCAGCAGCCTAACAGCCGGGGCGCGGTCAGGCTACACCTTC.

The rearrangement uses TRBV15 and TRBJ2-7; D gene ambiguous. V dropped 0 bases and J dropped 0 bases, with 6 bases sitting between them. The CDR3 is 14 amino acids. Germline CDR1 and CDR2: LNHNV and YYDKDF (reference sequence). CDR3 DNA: TGTGCCACCAGCAGAGAGGTGTCCTCCTACGAGCAGTACTTC. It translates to CATSREVSSYEQYF.